Below, 6 T cell receptor beta chains from the same sample are listed, as sequenced in a study of T cells in Graves' hyperthyroidism and ophthalmopathy (dated by TCRdb to the late 2010s). Receptor amplification or capture employed multiplex PCR. The instrument given in TCRdb is Illumina HiSeq 2000. Amplification of TCR beta CDR3 regions was carried out from RNA transcripts. The first round of RT-PCR for the TCR CDR3 was performed with the HTBI primer set and the Qiagen OneStep RT-PCR kit. TCRdb passed the public sequencing reads through fastp at Q25 and MiXCR, retaining productive beta sequences. Rows merge per CDR3 protein into single entries with the most common DNA and genes. For this sample there are approximately 640,000 distinct CDR3 sequences; just under 45% appear just once. Clones ranked in the top ten supply under 8.5% of the sample. Sequenced input: peripheral blood or thyroid tissue (not recorded which). The receptors stem from an adult man with Graves' disease, either hyperthyroidism or ophthalmopathy (not recorded which).

Notes on this clonotype: This sequence may be a read error, since a much larger clone differs from it by one base. The chain employs TRBV29-1 and TRBJ1-2; 7 nucleotides align to TRBD1. The germline V gene encodes CDR1 SQVTM and CDR2 ANQGSEA. V trimming: 2 bases; J trimming: 4 bases; junction bases outside the gene matches: 1. The CDR3 length is 12 residues. The CDR3 protein is CSVETGAYGYTF. The CDR3, as DNA: TGCAGCGTTGAAACAGGGGCCTATGGCTACACCTTC.

The genes are TRBV6-1 and TRBJ1-1; D possibly corresponds to TRBD1 (5 bases). Germline CDR1 MNHNS, CDR2 SASEGT. With 7 bases removed from V and 6 bases from J, the gap between germline ends came to 12 bases. CDR3 length equals 12 residues. In DNA form, the CDR3 reads TGTGCCAGCACCAGGGTTTCGGCTGAAGCTTTCTTT. As protein: CASTRVSAEAFF.

This clonotype has a count of ten or more. The rearrangement joins TRBV12-3 or TRBV12-4 to TRBJ1-2; weak D call: TRBD1 (5 bases). The CDR3 has 12 amino acids. The V gene lost 5 bases and the J gene lost 5 bases, with 9 bases spanning the gap. The DNA of the CDR3 is TGTGCCAGCAGTGCAGGGTGGTATGGCTACACCTTC. Its protein is CASSAGWYGYTF.

The V and J genes are TRBV6-5 and TRBJ1-4, with D perhaps TRBD1 (5 bases). The CDR3 spans 15 residues. Trimming pared 2 bases from V and 8 bases from J, leaving 15 bases between. In germline, CDR1 is MNHEY, CDR2 SVGAGI. The CDR3 region has the DNA TGTGCCAGCAGTTACGATGGGGCTTCGGGCGAAAAACTGTTTTTT. It codes for CASSYDGASGEKLFF.

This clonotype was picked up many times. The chain joins TRBV7-9 to TRBJ2-7; D might be TRBD1 (6 bases). The V gene lost 6 bases and the J gene lost 3 bases, with 21 bases spanning the gap. The germline V gene encodes CDR1 SEHNR and CDR2 FQNEAQ (reference sequence). This CDR3 spans 16 amino acids. The CDR3 here is CASSFTPGQNDYEQYF. For the CDR3, the DNA is TGTGCCAGCAGTTTCACACCGGGACAAAATGACTACGAGCAGTACTTC. The entire variable domain, with the rest obtained from reference TRBV7-9 and TRBJ2-7, is as follows: DTGVSQNPRHKITKRGQNVTFRCDPISEHNRLYWYRQTLGQGPEFLTYFQNEAQLEKSRLLSDRFSAERPKGSFSTLEIQRTEQGDSAMYLCASSFTPGQNDYEQYFGPGTRLTVT.

This chain links TRBV6-5 with TRBJ1-1; D is possibly TRBD1 (5 bases). The CDR3 runs to 14 residues. Germline V lookup: CDR1 MNHEY, CDR2 SVGAGI. V lost 10 bases and J lost 1, with 16 bases in between. The CDR3 sequence is CATVTGARNTEAFF. CDR3 in DNA: TGTGCCACCGTTACCGGGGCCAGGAACACTGAAGCTTTCTTT.